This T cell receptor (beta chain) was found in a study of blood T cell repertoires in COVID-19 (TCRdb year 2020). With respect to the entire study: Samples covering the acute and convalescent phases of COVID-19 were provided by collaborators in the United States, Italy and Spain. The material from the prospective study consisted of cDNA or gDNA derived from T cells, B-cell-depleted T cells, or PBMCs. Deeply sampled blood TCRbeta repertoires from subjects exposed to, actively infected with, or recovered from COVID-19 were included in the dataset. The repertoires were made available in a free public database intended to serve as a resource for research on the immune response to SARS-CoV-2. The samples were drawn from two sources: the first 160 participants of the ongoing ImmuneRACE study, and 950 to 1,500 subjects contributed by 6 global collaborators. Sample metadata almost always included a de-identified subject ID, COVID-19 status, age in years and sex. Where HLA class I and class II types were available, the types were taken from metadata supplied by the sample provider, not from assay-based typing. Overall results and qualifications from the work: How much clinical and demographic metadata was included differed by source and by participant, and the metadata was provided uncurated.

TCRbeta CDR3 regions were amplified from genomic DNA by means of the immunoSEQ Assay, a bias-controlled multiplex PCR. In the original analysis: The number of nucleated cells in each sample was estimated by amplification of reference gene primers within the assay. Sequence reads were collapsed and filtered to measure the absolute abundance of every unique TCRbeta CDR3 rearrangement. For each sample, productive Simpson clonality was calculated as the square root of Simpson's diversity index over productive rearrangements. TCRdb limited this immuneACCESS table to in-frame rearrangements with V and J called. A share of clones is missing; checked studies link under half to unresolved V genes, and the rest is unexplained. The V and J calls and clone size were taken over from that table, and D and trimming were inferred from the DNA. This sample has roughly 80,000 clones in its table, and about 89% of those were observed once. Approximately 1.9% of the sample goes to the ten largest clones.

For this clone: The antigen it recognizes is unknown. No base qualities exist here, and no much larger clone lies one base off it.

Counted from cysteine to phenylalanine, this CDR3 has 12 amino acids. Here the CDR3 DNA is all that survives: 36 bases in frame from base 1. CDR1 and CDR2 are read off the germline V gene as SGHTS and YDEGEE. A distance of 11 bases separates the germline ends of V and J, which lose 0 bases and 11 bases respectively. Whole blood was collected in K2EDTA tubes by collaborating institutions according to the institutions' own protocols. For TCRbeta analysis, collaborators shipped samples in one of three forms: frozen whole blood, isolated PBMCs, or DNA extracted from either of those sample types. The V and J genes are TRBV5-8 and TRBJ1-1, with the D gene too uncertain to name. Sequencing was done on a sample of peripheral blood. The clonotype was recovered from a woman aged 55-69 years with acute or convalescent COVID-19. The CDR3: CASSLATTLAFF. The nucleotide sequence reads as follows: TGTGCCAGCAGCTTGGCAACTACGTTGGCTTTCTTT.